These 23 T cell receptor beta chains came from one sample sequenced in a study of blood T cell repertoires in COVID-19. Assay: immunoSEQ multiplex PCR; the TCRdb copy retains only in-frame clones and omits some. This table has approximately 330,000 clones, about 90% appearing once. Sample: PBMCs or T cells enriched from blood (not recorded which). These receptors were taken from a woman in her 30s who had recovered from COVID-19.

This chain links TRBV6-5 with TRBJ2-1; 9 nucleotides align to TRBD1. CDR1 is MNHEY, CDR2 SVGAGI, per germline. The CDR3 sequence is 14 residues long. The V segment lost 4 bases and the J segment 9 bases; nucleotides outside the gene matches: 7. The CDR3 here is CASSWAQGASEQFF. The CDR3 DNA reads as TGTGCCAGCAGTTGGGCACAGGGGGCGAGTGAGCAGTTCTTC.

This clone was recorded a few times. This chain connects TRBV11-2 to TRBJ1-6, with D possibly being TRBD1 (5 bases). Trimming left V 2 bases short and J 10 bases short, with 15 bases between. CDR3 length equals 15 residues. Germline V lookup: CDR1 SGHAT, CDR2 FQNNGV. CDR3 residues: CASSLHAQAGSPLHF. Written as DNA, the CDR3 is TGTGCCAGCAGCTTACACGCACAGGCGGGGTCACCCCTCCACTTT.

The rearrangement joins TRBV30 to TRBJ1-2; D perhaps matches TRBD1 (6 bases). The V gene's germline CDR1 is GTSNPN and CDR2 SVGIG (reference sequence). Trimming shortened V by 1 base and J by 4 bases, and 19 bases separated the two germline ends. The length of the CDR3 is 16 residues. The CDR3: CAWSAQGASLSYGYTF. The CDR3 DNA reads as TGTGCCTGGAGTGCACAGGGAGCTAGCCTTAGCTATGGCTACACCTTC.

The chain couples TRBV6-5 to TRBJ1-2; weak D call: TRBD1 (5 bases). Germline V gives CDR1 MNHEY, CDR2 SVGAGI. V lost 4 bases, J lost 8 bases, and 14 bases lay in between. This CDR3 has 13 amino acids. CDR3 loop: CASSFVGVGGYTF. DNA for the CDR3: TGTGCCAGCAGTTTCGTAGGGGTGGGCGGCTACACCTTC.

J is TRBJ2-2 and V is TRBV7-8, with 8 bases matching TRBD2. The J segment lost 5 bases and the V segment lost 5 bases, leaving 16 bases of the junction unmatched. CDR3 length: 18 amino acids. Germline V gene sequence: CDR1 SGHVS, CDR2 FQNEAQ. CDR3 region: CASSQPLRLAGLTGELFF. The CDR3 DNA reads TGTGCCAGCAGCCAACCCCTGAGATTAGCGGGACTAACCGGGGAGCTGTTTTTT.

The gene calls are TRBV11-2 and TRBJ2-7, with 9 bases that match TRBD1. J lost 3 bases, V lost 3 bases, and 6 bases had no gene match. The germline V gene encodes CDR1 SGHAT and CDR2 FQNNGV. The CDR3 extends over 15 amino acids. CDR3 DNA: TGTGCCAGCAGCTTCGGGACAGGGACATTCTACGAGCAGTACTTC. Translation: CASSFGTGTFYEQYF.

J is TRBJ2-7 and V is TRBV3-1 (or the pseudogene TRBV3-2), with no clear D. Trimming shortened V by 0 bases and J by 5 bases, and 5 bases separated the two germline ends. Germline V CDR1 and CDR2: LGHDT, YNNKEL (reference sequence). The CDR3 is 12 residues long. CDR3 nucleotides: TGTGCCAGCAGCCAAGATTTCGACGAGCAGTACTTC. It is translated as CASSQDFDEQYF.

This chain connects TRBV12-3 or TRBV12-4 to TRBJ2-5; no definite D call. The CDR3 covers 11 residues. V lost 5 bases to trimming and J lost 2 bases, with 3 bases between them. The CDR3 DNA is TGTGCCAGCAGTATACAAGAGACCCAGTACTTC. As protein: CASSIQETQYF.

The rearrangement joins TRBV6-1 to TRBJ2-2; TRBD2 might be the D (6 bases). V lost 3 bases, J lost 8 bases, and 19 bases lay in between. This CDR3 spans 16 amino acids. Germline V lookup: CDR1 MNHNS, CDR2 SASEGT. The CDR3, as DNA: TGTGCCAGCAGTGATCTAAATGGCGGGAATGCGGGGGAGCTGTTTTTT. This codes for CASSDLNGGNAGELFF.

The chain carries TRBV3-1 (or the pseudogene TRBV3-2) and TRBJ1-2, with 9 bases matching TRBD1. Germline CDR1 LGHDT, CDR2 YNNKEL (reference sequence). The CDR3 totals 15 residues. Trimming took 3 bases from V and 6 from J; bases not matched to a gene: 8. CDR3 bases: TGTGCCAGCAGCCAGGGACAGGGAAGGATCAATGGCTACACCTTC. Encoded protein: CASSQGQGRINGYTF.

The CDR3 bases are TGCGCCAGCAGCTTTGGACTAGCGGGAGGTAATGAGCAGTTCTTC. Translated, it gives CASSFGLAGGNEQFF. This rearrangement joins TRBV5-1 to TRBJ2-1, with TRBD2 identical over 14 bases. This CDR3 comprises 15 residues. Trimming cost V 2 bases and J 7 bases; bases outside gene matches: 2. The germline CDR1 and CDR2 sequences are SGHRS and YFSETQ.

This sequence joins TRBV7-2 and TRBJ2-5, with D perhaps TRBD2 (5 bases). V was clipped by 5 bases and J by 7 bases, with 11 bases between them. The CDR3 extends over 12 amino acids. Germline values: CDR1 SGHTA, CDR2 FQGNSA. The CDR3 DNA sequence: TGTGCCAGCAGCCATCCCGGAGGGACCCAGTACTTC. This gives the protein CASSHPGGTQYF.

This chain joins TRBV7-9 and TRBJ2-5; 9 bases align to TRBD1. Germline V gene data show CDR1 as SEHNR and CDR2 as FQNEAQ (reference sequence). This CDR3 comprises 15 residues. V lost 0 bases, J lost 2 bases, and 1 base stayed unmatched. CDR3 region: CASSLAGTGQETQYF. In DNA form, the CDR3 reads TGTGCCAGCAGCTTAGCCGGGACAGGGCAAGAGACCCAGTACTTC.

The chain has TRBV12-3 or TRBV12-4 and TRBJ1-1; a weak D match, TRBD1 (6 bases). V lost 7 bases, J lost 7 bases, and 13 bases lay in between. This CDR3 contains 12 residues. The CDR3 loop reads CASILTGNEAFF. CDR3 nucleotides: TGTGCCAGCATCCTGACAGGAAATGAAGCTTTCTTT.

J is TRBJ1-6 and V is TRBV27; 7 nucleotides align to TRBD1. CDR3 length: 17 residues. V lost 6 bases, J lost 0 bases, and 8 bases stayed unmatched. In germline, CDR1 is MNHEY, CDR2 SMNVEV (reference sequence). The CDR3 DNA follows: TGTGCCAGCAGCTCATCCCGACAGGGCTCCTATAATTCACCCCTCCACTTT. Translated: CASSSSRQGSYNSPLHF.

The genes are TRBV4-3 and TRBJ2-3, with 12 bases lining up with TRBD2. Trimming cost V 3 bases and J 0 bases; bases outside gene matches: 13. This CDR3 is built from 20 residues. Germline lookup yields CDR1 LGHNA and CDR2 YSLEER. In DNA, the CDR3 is TGCGCCAGCAGCCACGAGTTTACTAGCGGGAGGTACCCAAGCACAGATACGCAGTATTTT. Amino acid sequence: CASSHEFTSGRYPSTDTQYF.

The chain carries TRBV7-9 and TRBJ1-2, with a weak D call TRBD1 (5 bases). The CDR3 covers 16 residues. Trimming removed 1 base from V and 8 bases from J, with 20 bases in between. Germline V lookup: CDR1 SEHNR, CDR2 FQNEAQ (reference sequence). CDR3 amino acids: CASSLDRNRLLMGYTF. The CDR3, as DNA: TGTGCCAGCAGCTTAGACAGGAACAGACTTCTCATGGGCTACACCTTC.

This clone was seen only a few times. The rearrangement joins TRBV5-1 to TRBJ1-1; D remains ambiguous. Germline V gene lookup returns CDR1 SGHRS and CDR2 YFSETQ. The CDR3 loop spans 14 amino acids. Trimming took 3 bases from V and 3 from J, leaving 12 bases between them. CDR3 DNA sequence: TGCGCCAGCAGCTCCGGGGTGGCGGACACTGAAGCTTTCTTT. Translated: CASSSGVADTEAFF.

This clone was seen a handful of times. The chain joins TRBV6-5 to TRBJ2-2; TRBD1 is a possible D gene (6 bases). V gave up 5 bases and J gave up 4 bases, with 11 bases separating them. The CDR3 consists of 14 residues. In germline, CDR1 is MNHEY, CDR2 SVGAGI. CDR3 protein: CASSRSRGTGELFF. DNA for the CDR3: TGTGCCAGCAGTCGAAGCAGGGGCACCGGGGAGCTGTTTTTT.

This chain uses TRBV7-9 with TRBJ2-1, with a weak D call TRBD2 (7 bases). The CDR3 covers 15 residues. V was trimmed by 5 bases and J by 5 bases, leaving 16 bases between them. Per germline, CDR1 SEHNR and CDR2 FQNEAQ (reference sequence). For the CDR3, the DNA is TGTGCCAGCAGCCCGGGGGCTAGCGGAGACAATGAGCAGTTCTTC. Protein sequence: CASSPGASGDNEQFF.

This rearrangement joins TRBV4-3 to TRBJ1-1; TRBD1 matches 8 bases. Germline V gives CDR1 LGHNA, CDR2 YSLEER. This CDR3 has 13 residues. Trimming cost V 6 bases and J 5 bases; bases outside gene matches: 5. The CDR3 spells CASSTQGATEAFF. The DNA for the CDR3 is TGCGCCAGCAGTACCCAGGGGGCTACTGAAGCTTTCTTT.

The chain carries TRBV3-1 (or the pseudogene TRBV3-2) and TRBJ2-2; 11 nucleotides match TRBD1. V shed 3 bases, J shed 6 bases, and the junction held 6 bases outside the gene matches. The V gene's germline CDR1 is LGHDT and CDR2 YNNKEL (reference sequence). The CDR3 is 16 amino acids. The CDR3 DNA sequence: TGTGCCAGCAGCCACAGGGGACAGGGGGTCGCCGGGGAGCTGTTTTTT. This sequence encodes CASSHRGQGVAGELFF.

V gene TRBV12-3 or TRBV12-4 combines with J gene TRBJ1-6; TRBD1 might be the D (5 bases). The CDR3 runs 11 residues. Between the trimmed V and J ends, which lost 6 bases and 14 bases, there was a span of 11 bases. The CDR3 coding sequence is TGTGCCAGCAGGGGAGGGGCGTCCCTCCACTTT. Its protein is CASRGGASLHF.